The rows below give T cell receptor beta chains drawn from one sample of a study of OX40 agonist ivuxolimab in advanced cancers. The data were produced by immunoSEQ multiplex PCR, yet TCRdb's version contains in-frame clones alone and is incomplete. The data hold about 53,000 clones, with about 88% observed a single time. The sample consisted of CD4+ or CD8+ T cells sorted from blood, taken in a trial of the OX40 agonist ivuxolimab. The receptors come from an adult with an advanced solid tumor such as melanoma, head and neck, liver or kidney cancer. Both conserved end residues are part of each CDR3. The D gene is left open where the match is weak. Only some rows state a clone size, as once, few, many or a class for expanded clones.

j_call clone_size d_call v_call cdr3_nt cdr3_aa
TRBJ2-1 - TRBD1 TRBV5-1 TGCGCCAGCAGCTCGACCTCCTACCGGGTACAGGGGACTGAGCAGTTCTTC CASSSTSYRVQGTEQFF
TRBJ2-7 - - TRBV19 TGTGCCAGTAGTCCAGGGGAGGCCTACGAGCAGTACTTC CASSPGEAYEQYF
TRBJ2-5 - - TRBV28 TGTGCCAGCAGTTTTGGGGGGTCCAAAGAGACCCAGTACTTC CASSFGGSKETQYF
TRBJ2-7 - - TRBV28 TGTGCCAGCGGCCCCCCGGATCTACGAGCTTCGGGACGGACCTACGAGCAGTACTTC CASGPPDLRASGRTYEQYF
TRBJ2-1 - - TRBV6-1 TGTGCCAGCACCAGGGGGGCAGGGTACAATGAGCAGTTCTTC CASTRGAGYNEQFF
TRBJ2-7 - TRBD1 TRBV5-1 TGCGCCAGCAGCTTGGAAGGGACAGGGGGCGCCGAGCAGTACTTC CASSLEGTGGAEQYF
TRBJ2-5 - - TRBV6-1 TGTGCCAGCAGTGACCTAATGGGGGGTTACCAAGAGACCCAGTACTTC CASSDLMGGYQETQYF
TRBJ2-1 - - TRBV5-1 TGCGCCAGCAGCCCCGCCTCGGCCCGGTACAATGAGCAGTTCTTC CASSPASARYNEQFF
TRBJ2-3 few TRBD1 TRBV5-8 TGTGCCAGCAGCTACGGACAGGGGGCTTCAACAGATACGCAGTATTTT CASSYGQGASTDTQYF
TRBJ2-1 - TRBD2 TRBV6-5 TGTGCCAGCAGCCCTCTAGCGGGGACTTACAATGAGCAGTTCTTC CASSPLAGTYNEQFF
TRBJ2-7 - - TRBV18 TGTGCCAGCTCAGTACTCCGACATCAAGACGAGCAGTACTTC CASSVLRHQDEQYF
TRBJ1-5 - - TRBV30 TGTGCCTGGAGTGTAGGGATTAACAGGGGCAATCAGCCCCAGCATTTT CAWSVGINRGNQPQHF
TRBJ2-1 once - TRBV28 TGTGCCAGCAGGGACCGGGACGCCTTTTTTGGGCAGTTCTTC CASRDRDAFFGQFF
TRBJ2-7 - - TRBV27 TGTGCCAGCAGTTCCCTAGCGATCCCCTCCTACGAGCAGTACTTC CASSSLAIPSYEQYF
TRBJ1-4 - - TRBV28 TGTGCCAGCAGTTTAAACCAGGGCGGACTGTTTTTT CASSLNQGGLFF
TRBJ1-1 - - TRBV7-9 TGTGCCAGCAGCTGGGAGGGGGGGAACGCTTTCTTT CASSWEGGNAFF
TRBJ2-7 - - TRBV27 TGTGCCAGCAGTTTCCGACAGTTCTACGAGCAGTACTTC CASSFRQFYEQYF
TRBJ2-5 once - TRBV19 TGTGCCAGTAGTGCCGGACTTCTAGAGACCCAGTACTTC CASSAGLLETQYF
TRBJ2-1 - TRBD1 TRBV5-4 TGTGCCAGCAGCTTGGCCGCTCGGACAGGGCTAAAAGAGCAGTTCTTC CASSLAARTGLKEQFF
TRBJ2-3 - - TRBV7-3 TGTGCCAGCAGCTACCAATATGGGGATACGCAGTATTTT CASSYQYGDTQYF
TRBJ2-7 - - TRBV11-2 TGTGCCAGCAGCTTAAGGGTTGGCGAGCAGTACTTC CASSLRVGEQYF
TRBJ1-1 - - TRBV7-2 TGTGCCAGCAGCTTATTGGAGGAAACTGAAGCTTTCTTT CASSLLEETEAFF
TRBJ2-1 few - TRBV11-2 TGTGCCAGCAGCTTAGGGAGGTTGACTATTAAGGCTCGGGACAATGAGCAGTTCTTC CASSLGRLTIKARDNEQFF
TRBJ2-4 - - TRBV7-8 TGTGCCAGCAGCCCGTACCCTGGACAGCTAGCCAAAAACATTCAGTACTTC CASSPYPGQLAKNIQYF
TRBJ2-7 - TRBD1 TRBV19 TGTGCCAGTCGACAGGGTGGGGGTTACGAGCAGTACTTC CASRQGGGYEQYF
TRBJ1-5 - - TRBV18 TGTGCCAGCTCACCGTTCCCCTTAGGTGTCGGGAGCAATCAGCCCCAGCATTTT CASSPFPLGVGSNQPQHF
TRBJ2-1 - - TRBV4-2 TGTGCCAGCAGCCGCCGGGACGGAGAAGGCAATGAGCAGTTCTTC CASSRRDGEGNEQFF
TRBJ1-2 - - TRBV9 TGTGCCAGCAGCGTAGCGGGGGGAGGAGGTCGAGGCTACACCTTC CASSVAGGGGRGYTF
TRBJ2-3 - - TRBV20-1 TGCAGTGCTAGCGGGAAACCCAAGCAGTATTTT CSASGKPKQYF